The T cell receptor (beta chain) under discussion was sequenced for a study of cytomegalovirus exposure and HLA in healthy donors. Study summary: A prior study identified 110 million or so unique TCR beta sequences from about 180 million T cells.

Deletions cut 0 bases from V and 8 bases from J, with 11 bases between. In germline, CDR1 is SGHVS, CDR2 FQNEAQ. The CDR3 runs 14 residues. This clone was detected only once. Its target is unknown. Study-level findings and limits: Available immune exposure information was restricted to CMV serostatus only. Reportedly, cytomegalovirus status was diagnosed with high sensitivity and specificity. An analysis was carried out later, and it reportedly showed fewer N-insertions in an Asian-associated ancestry cluster than the 666-donor mean.

The primer mix had 60 Vbeta and 13 Jbeta primers. Measured with immunoSEQ multiplex PCR; TCRdb has only the in-frame clones, and not every one. The table records about 140,000 clones, roughly 74% of them present only once. V and J are TRBV7-8 and TRBJ2-1, with no clear D. The sample was PBMCs. This sequence was found in a middle-aged woman in good health and CMV-seropositive. DNA of the CDR3: TGTGCCAGCAGCTTAGCTCGTAGTCTCTATGAGCAGTTCTTC. Amino acids: CASSLARSLYEQFF.